This T cell receptor beta chain emerged from a study of blood T cell repertoires in COVID-19. Study background: PBMCs, B-cell-depleted T cells, or T cells provided the cDNA or gDNA that made up the material.

Unmatched junction bases numbered 7, after V lost 4 bases and J lost 3 bases. This CDR3 is 15 amino acids long. Germline values: CDR1 LNHDA, CDR2 SQIVND (reference sequence). Seattle patient enrollment occurred during active infection, with longitudinal follow-up thereafter. As originally analysed: Reference gene primer amplification gave estimated nucleated cell counts. Sequencing was performed with immunoSEQ multiplex PCR; in TCRdb, only in-frame clones are kept and a portion is missing. V and J calls and clone size follow that table, whereas D and trimming were derived from the DNA. Altogether 230,000 or so clones are present, 85% to 90% being singletons, with the ten largest covering around 1.9%.

The material sequenced was peripheral blood. This chain links TRBV19 with TRBJ1-1, with 8 bases identical to TRBD1. The TCR sequence derives from a woman aged 55-75 years with COVID-19, enrolled during active disease. DNA for the CDR3: TGTGCCAGTAGTAACAGGGGGTTAGGTCACACTGAAGCTTTCTTT. Its translation: CASSNRGLGHTEAFF.